The 20 T cell receptor beta chains below come from one sample, sequenced in a study of T cell repertoires in cytomegalovirus infection. The antigens of these receptors remain unknown. One entry per CDR3 protein results from TCRdb running MiXCR on the reads. The sample lists fewer than 200,000 distinct CDR3 sequences; less than 25% were seen once. The sample consisted of CD8+ T cells from cultured PBMCs, taken from culture after CMV antigen stimulation. The receptors here all came from a human donor in good health (CMV status not recorded). Some clones in this sample may be carry-over from other donors' samples.

The V and J genes are TRBV11-2 and TRBJ1-1, with 8 positions matching TRBD1. Germline trimming cut 2 bases from V and 3 bases from J; bases unmatched to any gene: 5. The CDR3 covers 15 residues. Germline lookup yields CDR1 SGHAT and CDR2 FQNNGV. The CDR3 reads CASSLRNRGDTEAFF. The CDR3 bases are TGTGCCAGCAGCTTAAGGAACAGGGGGGACACTGAAGCTTTCTTT.

This clonotype was counted between two and nine times. The chain carries TRBV19 and TRBJ2-3; the D is unclear. CDR1 and CDR2 from the germline V gene are LNHDA and SQIVND (reference sequence). Trimming took 3 bases from V and 2 from J, leaving 15 bases between them. The CDR3 consists of 16 residues. CDR3 residues: CASSIQTNLLTDTQYF. The CDR3 DNA reads as TGTGCCAGTAGTATTCAAACAAACCTCCTCACAGATACGCAGTATTTT.

V gene TRBV5-1 combines with J gene TRBJ2-7; D perhaps matches TRBD2 (5 bases). The ends were cut back, 2 bases at V and 2 bases at J, with 14 bases in the middle. This CDR3 region has 15 residues. CDR1 is SGHRS, CDR2 YFSETQ, per germline. This CDR3 reads CASSFSGLPTYEQYF. DNA for the CDR3: TGCGCCAGCAGCTTTTCCGGACTTCCAACCTACGAGCAGTACTTC. Based on the CDR3 plus reference TRBV5-1 and TRBJ2-7, the full variable domain is KAGVTQTPRYLIKTRGQQVTLSCSPISGHRSVSWYQQTPGQGLQFLFEYFSETQRNKGNFPGRFSGRQFSNSRSEMNVSTLELGDSALYLCASSFSGLPTYEQYFGPGTRLTVT.

V and J are TRBV7-2 and TRBJ2-7, with D uncertain. Trimming took off 5 bases at V and 5 bases at J, with 16 bases between the two ends. The CDR3 sequence is 14 residues long. Germline CDR1 is SGHTA and CDR2 is FQGNSA. The CDR3 DNA sequence: TGTGCCAGCAGCGAAGAAGGCCCCGTGGACGAGCAGTACTTC. This sequence encodes CASSEEGPVDEQYF.

The chain couples TRBV23-1 to TRBJ2-7; tentatively, D is TRBD1 (5 bases). TRBV23-1 is noted as an ORF with a role that remains uncertain. Trimming removed 7 bases at V and 7 bases at J, with 20 bases between. There are 14 residues in the CDR3. CDR3 sequence (DNA): TGCGCCAGCAACGGTATATGGCAAGGGGAAGAGCAGTACTTC. Amino acids: CASNGIWQGEEQYF.

This clonotype was detected only a few times. The chain links TRBV7-9 to TRBJ1-2; perhaps TRBD1 as D (5 bases). The germline V gene encodes CDR1 SEHNR and CDR2 FQNEAQ (reference sequence). The V and J ends lost 5 bases and 2 bases respectively, with 18 bases between them. The length of the CDR3 is 16 residues. The CDR3 region has the DNA TGTGCCAGCAGCGACGAAACCGGGACCTTAAACTATGGCTACACCTTC. Encoded protein: CASSDETGTLNYGYTF.

Only a few counts were recorded for this clonotype. CDR3 nucleotide sequence: TGTGCCAGCAGTTCGGGGGGGGTTAGCAATCAGCCCCAGCATTTT. It specifies CASSSGGVSNQPQHF. V usage is TRBV27 and J usage is TRBJ1-5; possible D gene TRBD1, 5 bases. With 4 bases removed from V and 0 bases from J, the gap between germline ends came to 10 bases. The germline V gene encodes CDR1 MNHEY and CDR2 SMNVEV (reference sequence). This CDR3 region has 15 residues.

The V and J genes are TRBV12-3 or TRBV12-4 and TRBJ1-2, with TRBD1 matching over 7 bases. The CDR3 spans 13 residues. After removal of 3 bases from V and 7 bases from J, the junction contained 5 bases not matched to a gene. The CDR3 sequence: CASSFPDRAGYTF. The DNA for the CDR3 is TGTGCCAGCAGTTTTCCTGACAGGGCTGGCTACACCTTC.

This clonotype was observed a handful of times. The chain recombines TRBV10-3 with TRBJ2-5, with 9 bases fitting TRBD2. V was clipped by 6 bases and J by 1 base; unmatched bases: 9. The germline CDR1 and CDR2 sequences are ENHRY and SYGVKD. There are 16 residues in the CDR3. The CDR3, as DNA: TGTGCCATCAGGTCAGGGGAGCGGGGGGTCCAAGAGACCCAGTACTTC. Translated, it gives CAIRSGERGVQETQYF.

The CDR3 protein is CASSLAWLGNQPQHF. In DNA, the CDR3 is TGTGCCAGCAGCTTAGCTTGGTTGGGCAATCAGCCCCAGCATTTT. V usage is TRBV7-8 and J usage is TRBJ1-5; the D is unclear. V gave up 0 bases and J gave up 2 bases, with 8 bases separating them. The CDR3 has 15 residues. Germline CDR1 reads SGHVS; CDR2 reads FQNEAQ.

This clonotype was counted a few times. The chain links TRBV6-6 to TRBJ2-7; possible D gene TRBD1, 6 bases. The V gene's germline CDR1 is MNHNY and CDR2 SVGAGI (reference sequence). Deletions cut 2 bases from V and 4 bases from J, with 12 bases between. The CDR3 is 14 amino acids. CDR3 loop: CASSYRQVDYEQYF. For the CDR3, the DNA is TGTGCCAGCAGTTACAGACAGGTCGATTACGAGCAGTACTTC.

The chain is built from TRBV20-1 and TRBJ1-2; a possible D gene is TRBD1 (5 bases). The germline V and J ends were trimmed by 3 bases and 0 bases, with 20 bases remaining between them. The germline CDR1 and CDR2 sequences are DFQATT and SNEGSKA (reference sequence). CDR3 length: 17 residues. For the CDR3, the DNA is TGCAGTGCTAGTCAGCTAGGGGCCCTAGGGCCTAACTATGGCTACACCTTC. It translates to CSASQLGALGPNYGYTF.

This clonotype was seen more than once but under ten times. The rearrangement uses TRBV28 and TRBJ1-2, with 7 positions matching TRBD1. The CDR3 contains 14 residues. J gave up 7 bases and V 5 bases, and 10 bases lay outside the gene matches. Germline CDR1 MDHEN, CDR2 SYDVKM. The DNA of the CDR3 is TGTGCCAGCAGTATCCGACAGGGAAACGGTGGCTACACCTTC. This gives the protein CASSIRQGNGGYTF.

This clonotype was picked up a small number of times. The rearrangement uses TRBV6-5 and TRBJ2-5, with D perhaps matching TRBD1 (5 bases). The CDR3 loop spans 15 amino acids. The germline CDR1 and CDR2 sequences are MNHEY and SVGAGI. Between the trimmed V and J ends, which lost 4 bases and 4 bases, there was a span of 16 bases. CDR3 sequence: CASSFSTGWGETQYF. CDR3 coding DNA: TGTGCCAGCAGTTTCTCTACAGGTTGGGGAGAGACCCAGTACTTC.

The rearrangement joins TRBV4-1 to TRBJ2-1; 9 bases map to TRBD1. V lost 1 base and J lost 5; bases outside the gene matches: 0. The germline gives CDR1 MGHRA, CDR2 YSYEKL. The CDR3 is 14 residues long. The CDR3 loop reads CASSQGQGDNEQFF. The CDR3 DNA follows: TGCGCCAGCAGCCAAGGACAGGGGGACAATGAGCAGTTCTTC.

The V call is TRBV11-2, the J call TRBJ2-3, with 8 bases lining up with TRBD2. The ends lost 5 bases at V and 5 bases at J; junction bases unmatched: 6. The CDR3 extends over 14 amino acids. Looked up from germline, CDR1 is SGHAT and CDR2 is FQNNGV. The CDR3 bases are TGTGCCAGCAGCCCAGCGGGGGCGCGAGATACGCAGTATTTT. Its translation: CASSPAGARDTQYF.

This clonotype was counted only a few times. V is TRBV7-2 and J is TRBJ1-6; D gene ambiguous. The V gene's germline CDR1 is SGHTA and CDR2 FQGNSA. V was cut by 2 bases and J by 6 bases, with 8 bases left in between. This CDR3 region has 14 residues. CDR3 sequence (DNA): TGTGCCAGCAGCTTATCCCAGCGTAATTCACCCCTCCACTTT. It translates to CASSLSQRNSPLHF.

V and J are TRBV10-2 and TRBJ1-1, with D uncertain. The V end lost 5 bases, the J end lost 0 bases, and 7 bases lay between the germline ends. The germline V gene has CDR1 WSHSY and CDR2 SAAADI. The CDR3 extends over 13 amino acids. CDR3 nucleotide sequence: TGCGCCAGCAGTCGGGCGATGAACACTGAAGCTTTCTTT. Translation: CASSRAMNTEAFF.

There are a few counts of this clonotype. The gene calls are TRBV20-1 and TRBJ1-3; possible D gene TRBD1, 6 bases. Per the germline V gene, CDR1 is DFQATT and CDR2 is SNEGSKA (reference sequence). The CDR3 contains 15 residues. The V end was cut by 5 bases, the J end by 2 bases, with 16 bases between. CDR3 loop: CSAERGLGTGNTIYF. DNA of the CDR3: TGCAGTGCTGAGAGGGGGTTAGGTACTGGAAACACCATATATTTT.

This clonotype was found many times. One junction end disagrees with the germline gene, perhaps due to a read error. The V and J genes are TRBV12-5 and TRBJ1-2; 7 positions agree with TRBD1. From germline, CDR1 is LGHNT and CDR2 FRNRAP. The CDR3 totals 12 residues. The CDR3 nucleotides read TGTGCTAGTGGTTCCTCGGACAGGCCTTTCTTCTTC. Its protein product is CASGSSDRPFFF.